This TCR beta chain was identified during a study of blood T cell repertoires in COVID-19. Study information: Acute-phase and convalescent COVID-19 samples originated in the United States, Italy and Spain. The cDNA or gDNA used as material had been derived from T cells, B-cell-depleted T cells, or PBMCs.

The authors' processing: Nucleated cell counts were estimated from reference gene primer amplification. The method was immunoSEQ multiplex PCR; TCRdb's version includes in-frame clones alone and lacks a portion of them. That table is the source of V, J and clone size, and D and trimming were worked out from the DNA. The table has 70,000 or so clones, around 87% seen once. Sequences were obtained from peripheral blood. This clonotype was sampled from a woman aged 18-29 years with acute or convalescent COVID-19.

CDR3 loop: CASSARFEFGGNTIYF. The CDR3 DNA reads TGTGCCAGCAGCGCACGTTTCGAGTTTGGTGGAAACACCATATATTTT. The chain recombines TRBV9 with TRBJ1-3; D is uncertain. This CDR3 contains 16 residues. Between the trimmed V and J ends, which lost 3 bases and 3 bases, there was a span of 16 bases. CDR1 is SGDLS, CDR2 YYNGEE, per germline.